Sequencing of this T cell receptor (beta chain) was carried out in a study of shared clonotypes between healthy human individuals. Study-level background: A couple of women and three men aged 18 to 49 served as donors.

Clones were read by immunoSEQ multiplex PCR, and TCRdb kept only the in-frame ones, dropping some. This table holds 1.4 million or so clones, around 98.5% found once. The germline CDR1 and CDR2 sequences are MNHGY and SVAAGI. The CDR3 runs 15 residues. The V gene end was trimmed by 7 bases and the J gene end by 8 bases; junction bases not matched to a gene: 14. Sequencing input: naive CD4+ T cells sorted from blood. Specified subset: CD45RA+ positively selected. The sequence came from a young man in good health. The chain couples TRBV6-9 to TRBJ2-1; 7 bases are shared with TRBD2. In DNA, the CDR3 is TGTGCCAGCACCTTAGCCCTAGCGGAAAGGGATGAGCAGTTCTTC. The encoded protein is CASTLALAERDEQFF.